The 20 T cell receptor beta chains in this list originate from one sample, sequenced in a study of CXCR3 chemokines and chemotherapy response in bladder cancer. Each CDR3 protein is one row after TCRdb ran MiXCR on the PCR reads. Of several thousand distinct CDR3 sequences listed, approximately 15% were seen once; the top ten hold roughly 10%. Sampling took place from a patient whose treatment included neoadjuvant chemotherapy. Receptors originate from a human donor with bladder cancer that responded to neoadjuvant chemotherapy.

The chain uses TRBV2 and TRBJ2-1; D unclear. CDR1 is SNHLY and CDR2 is FYNNEI in the germline V gene. V lost 8 bases, J lost 0 bases, and 11 bases lay in between. The CDR3 sequence is 14 residues long. The CDR3 spells CASRPHSSYNEQFF. In nucleotides, the CDR3 is TGTGCCAGCCGTCCGCACAGCTCCTACAATGAGCAGTTCTTC.

This clonotype was seen a handful of times. This rearrangement joins TRBV30 to TRBJ1-5, with 7 bases fitting TRBD1. The junction had 0 bases not matched to a gene; V was cut back by 3 bases and J by 1 base. The CDR3 contains 13 residues. In germline, CDR1 is GTSNPN, CDR2 SVGIG (reference sequence). The DNA of the CDR3 is TGTGCCTGGAGAGGGGGCAGCAATCAGCCCCAGCATTTT. Translation: CAWRGGSNQPQHF.

This clonotype was detected ten times or more. J is TRBJ2-1 and V is TRBV12-3 or TRBV12-4; TRBD2 agrees at 10 bases. This CDR3 is 15 amino acids long. J gave up 2 bases and V 4 bases, and 2 bases lay outside the gene matches. This chain's CDR3 is CASSSSGSAYNEQFF. The CDR3, as DNA: TGTGCCAGCAGTTCTAGCGGGAGCGCCTACAATGAGCAGTTCTTC.

This clonotype was seen a few times. The chain has TRBV27 and TRBJ1-1, with D unresolved. Germline V gene data show CDR1 as MNHEY and CDR2 as SMNVEV (reference sequence). This CDR3 is built from 14 residues. The V gene lost 4 bases and the J gene lost 3 bases, with 12 bases spanning the gap. This CDR3 is CASSWIHGDTEAFF. The CDR3, as DNA: TGTGCCAGCAGTTGGATCCATGGGGACACTGAAGCTTTCTTT.

The rearrangement links TRBV5-6 to TRBJ1-5; the match to TRBD1 covers 9 bases. CDR3 length equals 19 residues. CDR1 and CDR2 from the germline V gene are SGHDT and YYEEEE. Unmatched junction bases numbered 18, after V lost 4 bases and J lost 4 bases. The CDR3 DNA sequence: TGTGCCAGCAGCCCACAGGGGCAGGAAAAACAGGGGGCGAATCAGCCCCAGCATTTT. Translating gives CASSPQGQEKQGANQPQHF. Together with reference TRBV5-6 and TRBJ1-5, the CDR3 gives the full variable domain: DAGVTQSPTHLIKTRGQQVTLRCSPKSGHDTVSWYQQALGQGPQFIFQYYEEEERQRGNFPDRFSGHQFPNYSSELNVNALLLGDSALYLCASSPQGQEKQGANQPQHFGDGTRLSIL.

This clonotype was counted at least ten times. The V call is TRBV11-2, the J call TRBJ2-3, with 7 positions matching TRBD2. The CDR3 sequence is 15 residues long. Losses at the gene ends were 6 bases for V and 4 bases for J; bases not matched to a gene: 10. The germline gives CDR1 SGHAT, CDR2 FQNNGV. The CDR3 DNA is TGTGCCAGCAGTCCTCGACTAGCTAGCGCAGATACGCAGTATTTT. It codes for CASSPRLASADTQYF.

This clonotype rates as medium-sized. The rearrangement uses TRBV5-6 and TRBJ2-3; 7 bases agree with TRBD2. Trimming took 4 bases from V and 4 from J; bases not matched to a gene: 15. The length of the CDR3 is 17 residues. Germline V CDR1 and CDR2: SGHDT, YYEEEE. CDR3 DNA sequence: TGTGCCAGCAGCCGCCCCGCCCCTGTAGCGGGTGCAGATACGCAGTATTTT. Translated: CASSRPAPVAGADTQYF.

As DNA, the CDR3 is TGTGCCAGCAAACCGGGACAGGGCGGCGGCTATGGCTACACCTTC. Translation gives CASKPGQGGGYGYTF. The chain joins TRBV6-1 to TRBJ1-2; 9 nucleotides align to TRBD1. The V and J ends lost 7 bases and 4 bases, in that order; junction bases with no gene match: 10. Germline CDR1 reads MNHNS; CDR2 reads SASEGT. CDR3 length equals 15 residues.

By proportion, this clonotype is large. The V call is TRBV19, the J call TRBJ2-3, with D perhaps TRBD2 (5 bases). Trimming removed 4 bases from V and 4 bases from J, with 12 bases in between. This CDR3 region has 14 residues. The germline CDR1 and CDR2 sequences are LNHDA and SQIVND (reference sequence). CDR3 residues: CASSTGKGADTQYF. CDR3 sequence (DNA): TGTGCCAGTAGTACCGGGAAGGGAGCAGATACGCAGTATTTT.

The sample holds many counts of this clonotype. This rearrangement joins TRBV20-1 to TRBJ2-7; no clear D gene. Germline CDR1 is DFQATT and CDR2 is SNEGSKA (reference sequence). The V end lost 5 bases, the J end lost 5 bases, and 13 bases lay between the germline ends. CDR3 size: 12 residues. The CDR3 here is CSAGKELDEQYF. Written as DNA, the CDR3 is TGCAGTGCTGGGAAGGAACTGGACGAGCAGTACTTC.

This clonotype is medium-sized by share. J is TRBJ1-1 and V is TRBV19; weak D call: TRBD1 (5 bases). Germline CDR1 LNHDA, CDR2 SQIVND (reference sequence). The CDR3 has 14 residues. The V end lost 1 base, the J end lost 5 bases, and 11 bases lay between the germline ends. The CDR3 here is CASSIGQGRTEAFF. The CDR3, as DNA: TGTGCCAGTAGTATAGGGCAGGGCAGGACTGAAGCTTTCTTT. The full variable domain, in which reference TRBV19 and TRBJ1-1 provide the parts outside the CDR3, is DGGITQSPKYLFRKEGQNVTLSCEQNLNHDAMYWYRQDPGQGLRLIYYSQIVNDFQKGDIAEGYSVSREKKESFPLTVTSAQKNPTAFYLCASSIGQGRTEAFFGQGTRLTVV.

This clonotype has a count of ten or more. This rearrangement joins TRBV7-9 to TRBJ1-6; no clear D. The CDR3 covers 14 residues. Germline-derived CDR1 and CDR2 are SEHNR and FQNEAQ (reference sequence). V gave up 4 bases and J gave up 7 bases, with 11 bases separating them. The CDR3 loop reads CASSSLSINSPLHF. For the CDR3, the DNA is TGTGCCAGCAGCTCGCTAAGTATAAATTCACCCCTCCACTTT.

This clonotype has just a few counts. V usage is TRBV25-1 and J usage is TRBJ2-3, with D unresolved. The CDR3 contains 13 residues. V lost 7 bases to trimming and J lost 6 bases, with 14 bases between them. Germline-derived CDR1 and CDR2 are MGHDK and SYGVNS. As DNA, the CDR3 is TGTGCCAGCATCGGTCTGGGCCCGGATACGCAGTATTTT. Protein sequence: CASIGLGPDTQYF.

Many counts were recorded for this clonotype. The chain combines TRBV5-5 with TRBJ1-5; the D gene is possibly TRBD1 (6 bases). The V end was cut by 0 bases, the J end by 3 bases, with 7 bases between. The CDR3 covers 14 residues. The V gene's germline CDR1 is SGHKS and CDR2 YYEKEE (reference sequence). DNA of the CDR3: TGTGCCAGCAGCTTGGCAGGGGTCAATCAGCCCCAGCATTTT. Its protein is CASSLAGVNQPQHF.

At least ten counts were recorded for this clonotype. The rearrangement joins TRBV7-2 to TRBJ2-1; possible D gene TRBD2, 5 bases. The ends were cut back, 3 bases at V and 6 bases at J, with 9 bases in the middle. Germline V gene data show CDR1 as SGHTA and CDR2 as FQGNSA. CDR3 length: 13 residues. CDR3 coding DNA: TGTGCCAGCAGCTTTAGTAGCGTCAATGAGCAGTTCTTC. Its translation is CASSFSSVNEQFF.

The rearrangement links TRBV6-1 to TRBJ2-3; the match to TRBD1 covers 9 bases. The length of the CDR3 is 18 residues. The germline CDR1 and CDR2 sequences are MNHNS and SASEGT. With V trimmed by 0 bases and J by 3 bases, 10 bases remained unmatched. The CDR3 sequence is CASSEAMGQGKCTDTQYF. DNA of the CDR3: TGTGCCAGCAGTGAAGCGATGGGACAGGGAAAATGTACAGATACGCAGTATTTT.

This clonotype is medium-sized. This chain joins TRBV6-1 and TRBJ2-2, with D possibly matching TRBD1 (5 bases). The CDR3 totals 17 residues. The germline V and J ends were trimmed by 5 bases and 4 bases, with 20 bases remaining between them. Germline CDR1 reads MNHNS; CDR2 reads SASEGT. The CDR3 loop is CASSLVKSGWGTGELFF. The CDR3 nucleotides read TGTGCCAGCAGTCTAGTGAAATCAGGGTGGGGCACCGGGGAGCTGTTTTTT.

In its sample, this clonotype ranks as medium-sized. The chain's CDR3 is CASSIVRTDNEQFF. In nucleotides, the CDR3 is TGTGCCAGTAGTATAGTCCGGACAGACAATGAGCAGTTCTTC. The chain uses TRBV19 and TRBJ2-1; TRBD1 might be the D (6 bases). Between the trimmed V and J ends, which lost 1 base and 5 bases, there was a span of 9 bases. The CDR3 length is 14 residues. Per the germline V gene, CDR1 is LNHDA and CDR2 is SQIVND (reference sequence).

This clonotype rates as medium-sized. J is TRBJ2-7 and V is TRBV29-1; 8 bases are a match to TRBD1. The CDR3 runs to 15 residues. The V and J ends lost 7 bases and 0 bases, in that order; junction bases with no gene match: 11. Per germline, CDR1 SQVTM and CDR2 ANQGSEA. The CDR3 region is CSADRRDRSSYEQYF. CDR3 coding DNA: TGCAGCGCCGACCGTCGGGACAGGTCCTCCTACGAGCAGTACTTC.

In this sample, this clonotype turned up a few times. The V call is TRBV5-5, the J call TRBJ1-2; no clear D. Trimming cost V 0 bases and J 2 bases, with 5 bases left between them. Per the germline V gene, CDR1 is SGHKS and CDR2 is YYEKEE (reference sequence). The CDR3 runs to 13 residues. The CDR3 coding sequence is TGTGCCAGCAGCTTGGACACGAACTATGGCTACACCTTC. Protein product: CASSLDTNYGYTF.